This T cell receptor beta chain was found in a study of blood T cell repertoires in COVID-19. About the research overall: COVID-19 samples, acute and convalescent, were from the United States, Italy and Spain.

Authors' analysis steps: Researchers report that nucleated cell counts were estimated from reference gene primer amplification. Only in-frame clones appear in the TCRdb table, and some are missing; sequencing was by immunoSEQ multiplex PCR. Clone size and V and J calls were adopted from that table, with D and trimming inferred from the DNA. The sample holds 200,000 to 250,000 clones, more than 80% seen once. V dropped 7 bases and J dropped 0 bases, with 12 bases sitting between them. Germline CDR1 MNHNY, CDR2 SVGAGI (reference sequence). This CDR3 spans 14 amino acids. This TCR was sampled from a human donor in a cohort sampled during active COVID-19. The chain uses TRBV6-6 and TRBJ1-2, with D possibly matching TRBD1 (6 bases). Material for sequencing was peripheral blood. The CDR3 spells CASIQGLTNYGYTF. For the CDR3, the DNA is TGTGCCAGCATCCAGGGGCTTACTAACTATGGCTACACCTTC.